This T cell receptor beta chain appears in the sequencing data of a study of blood T cell repertoires in COVID-19. Study information: Sample material is recorded as cDNA or gDNA derived from T cells, B-cell-depleted T cells, or PBMCs.

Data came from immunoSEQ multiplex PCR; TCRdb stores just in-frame clones and leaves some out. This table holds under 350,000 clones, 80% to 95% found once. The CDR3 totals 16 residues. The germline V gene has CDR1 SGHRS and CDR2 YFSETQ. Unmatched junction bases numbered 6, after V lost 3 bases and J lost 8 bases. Material for sequencing was peripheral blood. The origin of this receptor is a woman in her 30s with COVID-19, enrolled during active disease. The V and J genes are TRBV5-1 and TRBJ2-4; 15 bases map to TRBD2. CDR3 nucleotides: TGCGCCAGCAGCTGGACTAGCGGGAGGGCAAAATACATTCAGTACTTC. It encodes CASSWTSGRAKYIQYF.